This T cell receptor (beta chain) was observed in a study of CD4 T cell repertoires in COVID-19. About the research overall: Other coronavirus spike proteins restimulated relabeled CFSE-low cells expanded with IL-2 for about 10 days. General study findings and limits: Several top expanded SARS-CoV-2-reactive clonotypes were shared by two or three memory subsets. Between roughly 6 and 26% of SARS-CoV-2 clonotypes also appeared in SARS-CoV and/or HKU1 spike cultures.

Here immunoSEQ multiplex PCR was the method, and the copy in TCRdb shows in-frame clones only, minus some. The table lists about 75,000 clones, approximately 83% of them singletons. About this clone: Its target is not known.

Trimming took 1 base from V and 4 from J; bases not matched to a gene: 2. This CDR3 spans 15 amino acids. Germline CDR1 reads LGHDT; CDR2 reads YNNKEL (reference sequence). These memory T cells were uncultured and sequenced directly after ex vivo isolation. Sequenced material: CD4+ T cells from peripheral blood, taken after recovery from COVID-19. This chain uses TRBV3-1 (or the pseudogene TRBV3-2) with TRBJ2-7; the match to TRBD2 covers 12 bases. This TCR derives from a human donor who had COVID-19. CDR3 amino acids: CASSQVTSGSYEQYF. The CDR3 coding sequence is TGTGCCAGCAGCCAAGTGACTAGCGGGAGTTACGAGCAGTACTTC.